Presented here are 14 T cell receptor beta chains from one specimen sequenced in a study of blood T cell repertoires in COVID-19. Sequenced by immunoSEQ multiplex PCR; TCRdb stores in-frame clones only, minus some. The sample has roughly 200,000 clones; roughly 89% are singletons. Sequenced: PBMCs or T cells enriched from blood (not recorded which). These receptors were taken from a man between 18 and 35 years old with acute COVID-19.

The genes are TRBV20-1 and TRBJ2-1; possibly TRBD2 for D (5 bases). The CDR3 contains 11 residues. V was cut by 3 bases and J by 7 bases, with 7 bases left in between. In germline, CDR1 is DFQATT, CDR2 SNEGSKA (reference sequence). CDR3 DNA: TGCAGTGCTAGGGGAGATAATGAGCAGTTCTTC. This codes for CSARGDNEQFF.

The J gene is TRBJ1-5, the V gene TRBV19, with D tentatively TRBD1 (6 bases). CDR3 length: 14 amino acids. CDR1 is LNHDA, CDR2 SQIVND, per germline (reference sequence). V lost 7 bases, J lost 4 bases, and 14 bases lay in between. CDR3 protein: CASTPGVSNQPQHF. The CDR3 nucleotides are TGTGCCAGTACCCCAGGGGTCTCTAATCAGCCCCAGCATTTT.

This chain connects TRBV2 to TRBJ2-7; 9 bases are a match to TRBD2. The junction had 6 bases not matched to a gene; V was cut back by 2 bases and J by 1 base. Germline V lookup: CDR1 SNHLY, CDR2 FYNNEI. This CDR3 spans 16 amino acids. The chain's CDR3 is CASSESWLAGSYEQYF. The CDR3 bases are TGTGCCAGCAGTGAATCCTGGCTAGCGGGATCCTACGAGCAGTACTTC.

The rearrangement links TRBV2 to TRBJ2-1, with D perhaps matching TRBD2 (6 bases). Germline V gives CDR1 SNHLY, CDR2 FYNNEI. Trimming removed 2 bases at V and 10 bases at J, with 18 bases between. The CDR3 loop spans 15 amino acids. This CDR3 is CASSERSPNLAEQFF. The CDR3 DNA is TGTGCCAGCAGTGAACGGTCCCCTAACCTAGCGGAGCAGTTCTTC.

J is TRBJ1-5 and V is TRBV10-2, with 8 bases identical to TRBD1. Germline-derived CDR1 and CDR2 are WSHSY and SAAADI. The ends lost 0 bases at V and 2 bases at J; junction bases unmatched: 18. This CDR3 comprises 21 residues. The CDR3 DNA sequence: TGCGCCAGCAGTGAGTCCCTATATACAGGGGGTTACCGCTTTGGCAATCAGCCCCAGCATTTT. Protein product: CASSESLYTGGYRFGNQPQHF.

The chain joins TRBV11-2 to TRBJ2-2; D perhaps matches TRBD2 (6 bases). This CDR3 spans 14 amino acids. Germline loops: CDR1 SGHAT, CDR2 FQNNGV. The V and J ends lost 6 bases and 6 bases respectively, with 14 bases between them. This CDR3 is CASSSGVRAGELFF. In DNA, the CDR3 is TGTGCCAGCAGTTCGGGAGTTCGGGCCGGGGAGCTGTTTTTT.

This clone occurred once. Other DNA sequences in this sample translate to the same CDR3. J is TRBJ1-1 and V is TRBV6-5, with 7 bases identical to TRBD1. Germline CDR1 reads MNHEY; CDR2 reads SVGAGI. This CDR3 spans 14 amino acids. V trimming: 2 bases; J trimming: 2 bases; junction bases outside the gene matches: 2. CDR3 in amino acids: CASSYGTANTEAFF. The CDR3 nucleotides read TGTGCCAGCAGTTACGGGACAGCAAACACTGAAGCTTTCTTT.

This clone has a count of ten or more. The chain employs TRBV4-3 and TRBJ2-7; a possible D gene is TRBD2 (5 bases). Germline V CDR1 and CDR2: LGHNA, YSLEER. Trimming took off 0 bases at V and 2 bases at J, with 17 bases between the two ends. The CDR3 runs to 17 residues. CDR3 residues: CASSQDFTGNPAYEQYF. The CDR3 bases are TGCGCCAGCAGCCAAGATTTTACCGGGAACCCTGCCTACGAGCAGTACTTC.

The rearrangement links TRBV12-3 or TRBV12-4 to TRBJ2-7; 13 nucleotides agree with TRBD2. J lost 6 bases, V lost 9 bases, and 5 bases had no gene match. The CDR3 consists of 13 residues. The CDR3 sequence: CASSGLAGVEQYF. CDR3 in DNA: TGTGCCAGTAGCGGACTAGCGGGAGTCGAGCAGTACTTC.

This chain connects TRBV7-2 to TRBJ1-2; the D gene is possibly TRBD1 (6 bases). The CDR3 covers 15 residues. CDR1 SGHTA and CDR2 FQGNSA come from the germline V gene. Trimming removed 8 bases from V and 0 bases from J, with 16 bases in between. The chain's CDR3 is CASESRGLTNYGYTF. In DNA, the CDR3 is TGTGCCAGCGAAAGCAGGGGCCTTACTAACTATGGCTACACCTTC.

The rearrangement links TRBV19 to TRBJ1-1, with TRBD1 matching over 11 bases. This CDR3 is 12 amino acids long. V was pared by 8 bases and J by 8 bases, with 4 bases of the junction left unmatched. From germline, CDR1 is LNHDA and CDR2 SQIVND (reference sequence). The CDR3 region has the DNA TGTGCCAGTTCGGACAGGGGGCAGGAAGCTTTCTTT. Translated: CASSDRGQEAFF.

V gene TRBV30 combines with J gene TRBJ2-3; 7 nucleotides match TRBD2. Germline V gives CDR1 GTSNPN, CDR2 SVGIG (reference sequence). The CDR3 consists of 14 residues. The CDR3 sequence is CVRRERDGTDTQYF. The CDR3 DNA reads TGTGTCCGGCGCGAGCGGGACGGGACAGATACGCAGTATTTT. Full variable domain (remainder filled in from reference TRBV30 and TRBJ2-3): SQTIHQWPATLVQPVGSPLSLECTVEGTSNPNLYWYRQAAGRGLQLLFYSVGIGQISSEVPQNLSASRPQDRQFILSSKKLLLSDSGFYLCVRRERDGTDTQYFGPGTRLTVL.

CDR3 bases: TGTGCCAGCAACGGGAGAAGCTCCTACAATGAGCAGTTCTTC. It specifies CASNGRSSYNEQFF. The rearrangement joins TRBV2 to TRBJ2-1; D may be TRBD2 (6 bases). Germline lookup yields CDR1 SNHLY and CDR2 FYNNEI. Trimming left V 7 bases short and J 0 bases short, with 10 bases between. CDR3 size: 14 residues.

Concerning this clone: This may be a read error, as it is one base from a much larger clone. The chain has TRBV7-6 and TRBJ1-1; TRBD1 matches at 8 bases. Germline V CDR1 and CDR2: SGHVS, FNYEAQ. The CDR3 consists of 13 residues. The trim removed 5 bases at V and 4 bases at J, leaving 3 bases unmatched. Here the CDR3 reads CASSRQGSTEAFF. The DNA of the CDR3 is TGTGCCAGCAGCCGACAGGGGAGCACTGAAGCTTTCTTT.